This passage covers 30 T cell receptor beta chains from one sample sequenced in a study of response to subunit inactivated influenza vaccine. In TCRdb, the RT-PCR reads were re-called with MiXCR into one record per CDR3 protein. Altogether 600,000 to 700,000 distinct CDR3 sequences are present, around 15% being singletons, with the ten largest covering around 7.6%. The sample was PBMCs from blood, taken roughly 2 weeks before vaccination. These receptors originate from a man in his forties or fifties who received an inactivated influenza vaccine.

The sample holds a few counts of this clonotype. DNA of the CDR3: TGCAGTGCTAGAGTCCCGACTAGCGGGATTGGCGAGCAGTACTTC. This codes for CSARVPTSGIGEQYF. The chain couples TRBV20-1 to TRBJ2-7; 11 positions match TRBD2. The germline gives CDR1 DFQATT, CDR2 SNEGSKA (reference sequence). This CDR3 region has 15 residues. The junction had 8 bases not matched to a gene; V was cut back by 1 base and J by 6 bases.

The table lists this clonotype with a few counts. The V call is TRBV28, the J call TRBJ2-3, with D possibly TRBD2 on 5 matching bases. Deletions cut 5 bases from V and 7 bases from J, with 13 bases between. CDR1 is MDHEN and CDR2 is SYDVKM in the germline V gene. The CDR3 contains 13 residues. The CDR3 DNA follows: TGTGCCAGCAGTCCTGGACTGGAATATACGCAGTATTTT. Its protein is CASSPGLEYTQYF.

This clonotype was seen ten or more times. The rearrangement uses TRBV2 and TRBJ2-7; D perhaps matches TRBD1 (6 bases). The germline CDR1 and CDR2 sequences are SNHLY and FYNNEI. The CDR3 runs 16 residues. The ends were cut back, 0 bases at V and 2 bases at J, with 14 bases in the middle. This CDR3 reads CASSEALQAGAYEQYF. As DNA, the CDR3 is TGTGCCAGCAGTGAAGCGCTTCAGGCAGGGGCCTACGAGCAGTACTTC.

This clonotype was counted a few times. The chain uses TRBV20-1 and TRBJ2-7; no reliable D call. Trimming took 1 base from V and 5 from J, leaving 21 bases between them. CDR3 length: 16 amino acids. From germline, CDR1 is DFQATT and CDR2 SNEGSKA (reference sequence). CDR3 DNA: TGCAGTGCTAGAGTACCCGCTAGGCGCCGTAGGCACGAGCAGTACTTC. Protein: CSARVPARRRRHEQYF.

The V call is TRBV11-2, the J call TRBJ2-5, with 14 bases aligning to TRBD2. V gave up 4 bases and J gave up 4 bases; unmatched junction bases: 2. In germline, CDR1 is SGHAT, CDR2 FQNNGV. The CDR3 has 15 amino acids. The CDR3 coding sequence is TGTGCCAGCAGCTGGACTAGCGGGGGGCCAGAGACCCAGTACTTC. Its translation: CASSWTSGGPETQYF.

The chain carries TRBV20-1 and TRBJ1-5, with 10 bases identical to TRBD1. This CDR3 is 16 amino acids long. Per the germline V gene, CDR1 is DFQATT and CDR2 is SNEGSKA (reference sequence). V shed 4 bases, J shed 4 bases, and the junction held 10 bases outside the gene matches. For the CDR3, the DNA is TGCAGTGCTATCCTAAGACAGGGGGCGAGGAATCAGCCCCAGCATTTT. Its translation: CSAILRQGARNQPQHF.

The CDR3 loop is CASTVVPGQGAVEKLFF. In DNA, the CDR3 is TGTGCCAGCACCGTCGTTCCGGGACAGGGGGCGGTCGAAAAACTGTTTTTT. The chain combines TRBV12-3 or TRBV12-4 with TRBJ1-4; 12 positions agree with TRBD1. The CDR3 totals 17 residues. The V segment lost 7 bases and the J segment 8 bases; nucleotides outside the gene matches: 14.

The CDR3 loop reads CASSYSDNTNTGELFF. CDR3 bases: TGTGCCAGCAGTTACTCGGATAACACGAACACCGGGGAGCTGTTTTTT. The J gene is TRBJ2-2, the V gene TRBV6-5, with D hard to call. Germline V gives CDR1 MNHEY, CDR2 SVGAGI. The length of the CDR3 is 16 residues. The ends were cut back, 0 bases at V and 0 bases at J, with 8 bases in the middle.

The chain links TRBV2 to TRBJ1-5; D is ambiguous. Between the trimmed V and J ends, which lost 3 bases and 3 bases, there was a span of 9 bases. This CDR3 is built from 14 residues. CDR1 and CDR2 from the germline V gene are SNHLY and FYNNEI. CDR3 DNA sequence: TGTGCCAGCAGTGAGACAACAGCCAATCAGCCCCAGCATTTT. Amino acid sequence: CASSETTANQPQHF. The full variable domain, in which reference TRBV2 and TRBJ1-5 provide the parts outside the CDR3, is EPEVTQTPSHQVTQMGQEVILRCVPISNHLYFYWYRQILGQKVEFLVSFYNNEISEKSEIFDDQFSVERPDGSNFTLKIRSTKLEDSAMYFCASSETTANQPQHFGDGTRLSIL.

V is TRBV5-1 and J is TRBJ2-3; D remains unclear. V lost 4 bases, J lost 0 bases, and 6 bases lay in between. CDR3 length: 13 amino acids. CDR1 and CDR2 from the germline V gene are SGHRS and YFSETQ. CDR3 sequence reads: CASSPDSTDTQYF. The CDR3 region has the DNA TGCGCCAGCAGCCCGGATAGCACAGATACGCAGTATTTT.

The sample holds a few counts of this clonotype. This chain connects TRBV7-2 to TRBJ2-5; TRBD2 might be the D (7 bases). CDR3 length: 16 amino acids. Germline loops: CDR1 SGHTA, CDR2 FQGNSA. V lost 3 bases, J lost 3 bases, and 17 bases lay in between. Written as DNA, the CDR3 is TGTGCCAGCAGCTTTATCCGAGGGGGGGGGAAAGAGACCCAGTACTTC. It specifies CASSFIRGGGKETQYF.

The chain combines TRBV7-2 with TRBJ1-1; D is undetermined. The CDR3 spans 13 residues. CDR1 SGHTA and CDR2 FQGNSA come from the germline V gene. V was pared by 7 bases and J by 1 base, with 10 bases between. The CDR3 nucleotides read TGTGCCAGCACCGAGTTACAGAACACTGAAGCTTTCTTT. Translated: CASTELQNTEAFF.

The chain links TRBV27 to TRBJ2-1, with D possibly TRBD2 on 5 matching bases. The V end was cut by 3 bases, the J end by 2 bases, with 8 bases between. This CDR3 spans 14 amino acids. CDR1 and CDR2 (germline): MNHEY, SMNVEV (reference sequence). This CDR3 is CASSFLATYNEQFF. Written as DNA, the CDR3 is TGTGCCAGCAGTTTCTTAGCGACCTACAATGAGCAGTTCTTC.

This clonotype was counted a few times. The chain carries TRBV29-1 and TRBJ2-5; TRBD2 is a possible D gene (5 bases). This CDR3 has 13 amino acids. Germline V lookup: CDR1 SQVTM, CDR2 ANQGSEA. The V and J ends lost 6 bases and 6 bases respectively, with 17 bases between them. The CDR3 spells CSVGLQASQTQYF. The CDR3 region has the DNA TGCAGCGTCGGACTTCAGGCGTCTCAGACCCAGTACTTC.

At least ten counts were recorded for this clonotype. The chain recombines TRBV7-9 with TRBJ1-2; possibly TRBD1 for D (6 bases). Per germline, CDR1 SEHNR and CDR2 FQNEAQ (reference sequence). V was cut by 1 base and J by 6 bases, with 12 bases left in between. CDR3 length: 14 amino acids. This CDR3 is CASSLVGQGNGYTF. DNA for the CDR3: TGTGCCAGCAGCTTAGTCGGCCAGGGGAATGGCTACACCTTC.

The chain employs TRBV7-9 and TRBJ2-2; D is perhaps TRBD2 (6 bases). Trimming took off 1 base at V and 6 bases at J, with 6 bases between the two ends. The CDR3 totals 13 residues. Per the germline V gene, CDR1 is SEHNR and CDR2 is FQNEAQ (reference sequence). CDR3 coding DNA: TGTGCCAGCAGCTTAGGGGACTCCGGGGAGCTGTTTTTT. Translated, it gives CASSLGDSGELFF.

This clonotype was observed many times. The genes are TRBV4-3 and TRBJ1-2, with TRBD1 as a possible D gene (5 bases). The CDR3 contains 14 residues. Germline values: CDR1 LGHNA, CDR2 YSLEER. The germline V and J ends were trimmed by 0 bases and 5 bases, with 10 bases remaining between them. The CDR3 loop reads CASSQDRVRYGYTF. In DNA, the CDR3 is TGCGCCAGCAGCCAAGACAGGGTCCGGTATGGCTACACCTTC.

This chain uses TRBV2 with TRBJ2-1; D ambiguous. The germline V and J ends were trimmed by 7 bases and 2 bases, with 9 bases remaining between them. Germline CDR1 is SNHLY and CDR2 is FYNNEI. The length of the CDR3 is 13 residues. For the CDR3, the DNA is TGTGCCAGCAATATCGGCCCCTACAATGAGCAGTTCTTC. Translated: CASNIGPYNEQFF.

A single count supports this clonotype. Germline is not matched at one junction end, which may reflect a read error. Here the CDR3 reads CASSLARQGGTTGANILTF. The CDR3 region has the DNA TGCGCCAGCAGCTTGGCCAGACAGGGAGGTACCACTGGGGCCAACATCCTGACTTTC. This chain connects TRBV5-1 to TRBJ2-6, with D perhaps TRBD1 (7 bases). The V gene's germline CDR1 is SGHRS and CDR2 YFSETQ. The CDR3 has 19 residues.

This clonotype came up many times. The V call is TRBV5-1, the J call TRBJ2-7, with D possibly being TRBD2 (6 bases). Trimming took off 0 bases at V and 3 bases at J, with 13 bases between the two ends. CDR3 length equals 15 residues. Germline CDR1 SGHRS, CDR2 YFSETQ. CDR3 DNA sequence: TGCGCCAGCAGCTTGGCCGGGCTAGCGAGCTACGAGCAGTACTTC. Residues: CASSLAGLASYEQYF.

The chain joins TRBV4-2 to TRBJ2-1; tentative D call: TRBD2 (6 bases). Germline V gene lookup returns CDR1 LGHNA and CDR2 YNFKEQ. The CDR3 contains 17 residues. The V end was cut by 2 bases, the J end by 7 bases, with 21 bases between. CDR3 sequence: CASSQNRLVTFVNEQFF. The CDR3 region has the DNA TGTGCCAGCAGCCAAAATAGACTAGTCACCTTCGTGAATGAGCAGTTCTTC.

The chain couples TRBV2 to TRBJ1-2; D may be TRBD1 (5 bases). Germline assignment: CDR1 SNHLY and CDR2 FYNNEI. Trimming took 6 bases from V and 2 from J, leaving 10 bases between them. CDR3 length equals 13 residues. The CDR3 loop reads CASRLTENYGYTF. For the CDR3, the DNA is TGTGCCAGCAGGTTGACAGAAAACTATGGCTACACCTTC. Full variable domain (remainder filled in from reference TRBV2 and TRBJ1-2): EPEVTQTPSHQVTQMGQEVILRCVPISNHLYFYWYRQILGQKVEFLVSFYNNEISEKSEIFDDQFSVERPDGSNFTLKIRSTKLEDSAMYFCASRLTENYGYTFGSGTRLTVV.

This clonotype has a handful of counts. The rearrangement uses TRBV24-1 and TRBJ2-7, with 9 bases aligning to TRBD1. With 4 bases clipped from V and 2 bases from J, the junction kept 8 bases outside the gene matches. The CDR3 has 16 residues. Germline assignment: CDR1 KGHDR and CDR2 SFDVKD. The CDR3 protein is CATSEECGTGTYEQYF. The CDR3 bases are TGTGCCACCAGTGAGGAGTGTGGGACAGGGACCTACGAGCAGTACTTC.

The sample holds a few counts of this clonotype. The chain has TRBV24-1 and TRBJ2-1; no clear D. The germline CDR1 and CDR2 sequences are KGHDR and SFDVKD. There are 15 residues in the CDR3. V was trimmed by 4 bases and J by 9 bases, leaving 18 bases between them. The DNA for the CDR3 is TGTGCCACCAGTGACTACCGGGTGAAAGATTCTGAGCAGTTCTTC. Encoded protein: CATSDYRVKDSEQFF.

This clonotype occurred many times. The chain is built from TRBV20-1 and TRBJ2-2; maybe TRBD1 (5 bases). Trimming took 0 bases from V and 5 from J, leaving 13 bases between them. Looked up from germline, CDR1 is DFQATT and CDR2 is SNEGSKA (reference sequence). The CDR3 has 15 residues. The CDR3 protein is CSARDTRVGTGELFF. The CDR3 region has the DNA TGCAGTGCTAGAGACACCAGGGTTGGGACCGGGGAGCTGTTTTTT.

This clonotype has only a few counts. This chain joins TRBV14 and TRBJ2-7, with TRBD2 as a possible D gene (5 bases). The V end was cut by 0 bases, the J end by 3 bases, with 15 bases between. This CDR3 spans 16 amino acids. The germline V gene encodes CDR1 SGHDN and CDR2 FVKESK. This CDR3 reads CASSQDPVLVLYEQYF. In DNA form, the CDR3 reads TGTGCCAGCAGCCAAGATCCGGTACTAGTTCTCTACGAGCAGTACTTC.

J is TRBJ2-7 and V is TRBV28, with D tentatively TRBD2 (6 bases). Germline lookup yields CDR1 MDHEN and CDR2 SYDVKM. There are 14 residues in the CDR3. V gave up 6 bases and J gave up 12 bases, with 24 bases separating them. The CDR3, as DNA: TGTGCCAGCAGGGGGGTGGGACTGAGCCTCGTCCTGTACTTC. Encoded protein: CASRGVGLSLVLYF.

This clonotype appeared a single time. This CDR3 reads CASSMGVGGSNEKLFF. The CDR3 DNA reads TGTGCCAGCAGCATGGGGGTGGGAGGATCTAATGAAAAACTGTTTTTT. This chain links TRBV7-6 with TRBJ1-4, with D possibly matching TRBD1 (5 bases). The CDR3 is made up of 16 amino acids. The V gene lost 5 bases and the J gene lost 3 bases, with 16 bases spanning the gap. Germline V CDR1 and CDR2: SGHVS, FNYEAQ.

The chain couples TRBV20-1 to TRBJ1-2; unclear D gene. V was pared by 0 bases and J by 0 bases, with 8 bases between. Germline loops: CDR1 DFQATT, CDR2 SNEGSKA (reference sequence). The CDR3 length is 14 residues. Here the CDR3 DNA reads TGCAGTGCTAGAGAAGACACTTCTAACTATGGCTACACCTTC. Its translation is CSAREDTSNYGYTF.

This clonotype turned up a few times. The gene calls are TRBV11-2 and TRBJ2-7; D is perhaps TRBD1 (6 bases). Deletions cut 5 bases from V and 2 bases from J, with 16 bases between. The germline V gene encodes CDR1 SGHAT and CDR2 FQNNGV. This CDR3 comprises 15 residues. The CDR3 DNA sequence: TGTGCCAGCAGCCCCAATCCAGGGGCCACCTACGAGCAGTACTTC. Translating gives CASSPNPGATYEQYF. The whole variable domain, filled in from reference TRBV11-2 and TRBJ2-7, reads EAGVAQSPRYKIIEKRQSVAFWCNPISGHATLYWYQQILGQGPKLLIQFQNNGVVDDSQLPKDRFSAERLKGVDSTLKIQPAKLEDSAVYLCASSPNPGATYEQYFGPGTRLTVT.